This TCR beta chain was captured by sequencing in a study of control samples from healthy donors and cancer patients. This clone was seen more than once but under ten times. Germline V lookup: CDR1 KGHSH, CDR2 LQKENI. Germline trimming cut 3 bases from V and 2 bases from J; bases unmatched to any gene: 4. This CDR3 has 15 amino acids. The table came from immunoSEQ multiplex PCR; TCRdb's copy has only in-frame clones and leaves some out. The data hold 60,000 to 95,000 clones, with more than 80% observed a single time. V gene TRBV18 combines with J gene TRBJ2-7; TRBD1 matches 10 bases. The sequenced sample consisted of blood. This TCR derives from a middle-aged man in good health. The CDR3 nucleotides read TGTGCCAGCTCACCCACGACAGGGGGCGCCTACGAGCAGTACTTC. It encodes CASSPTTGGAYEQYF.